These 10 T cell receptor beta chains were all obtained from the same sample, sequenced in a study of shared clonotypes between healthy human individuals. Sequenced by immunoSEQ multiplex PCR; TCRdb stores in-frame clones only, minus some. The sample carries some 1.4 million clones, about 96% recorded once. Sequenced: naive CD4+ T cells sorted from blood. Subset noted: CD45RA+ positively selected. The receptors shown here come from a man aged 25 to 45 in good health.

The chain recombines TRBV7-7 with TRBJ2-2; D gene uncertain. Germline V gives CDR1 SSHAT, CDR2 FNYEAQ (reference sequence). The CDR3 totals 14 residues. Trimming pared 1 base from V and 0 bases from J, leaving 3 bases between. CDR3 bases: TGTGCCAGCAGCTTAGGGACGAACACCGGGGAGCTGTTTTTT. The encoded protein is CASSLGTNTGELFF.

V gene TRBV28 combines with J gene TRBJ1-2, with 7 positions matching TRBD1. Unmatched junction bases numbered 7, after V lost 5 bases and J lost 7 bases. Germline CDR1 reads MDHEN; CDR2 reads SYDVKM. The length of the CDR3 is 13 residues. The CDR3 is CASSPTGTVGYTF. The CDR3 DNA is TGTGCCAGCAGTCCAACCGGGACAGTTGGCTACACCTTC.

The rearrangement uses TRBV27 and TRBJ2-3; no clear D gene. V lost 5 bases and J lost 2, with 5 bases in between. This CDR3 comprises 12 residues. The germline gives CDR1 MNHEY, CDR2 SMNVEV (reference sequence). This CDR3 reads CASSHTTDTQYF. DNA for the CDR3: TGTGCCAGCAGTCATACCACAGATACGCAGTATTTT.

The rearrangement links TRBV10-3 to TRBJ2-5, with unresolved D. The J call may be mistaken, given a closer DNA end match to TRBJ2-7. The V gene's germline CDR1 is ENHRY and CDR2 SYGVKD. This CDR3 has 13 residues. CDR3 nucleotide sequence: TGTGCCATCAGTGATGCAGATTCCTACGAGCAGTACTTC. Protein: CAISDADSYEQYF.

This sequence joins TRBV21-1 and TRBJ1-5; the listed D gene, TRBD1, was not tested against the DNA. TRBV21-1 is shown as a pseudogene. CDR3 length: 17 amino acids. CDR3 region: CASSDDRGPLSNQPQHF. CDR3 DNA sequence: TGTGCCAGCAGCGACGACAGGGGTCCCCTTAGCAATCAGCCCCAGCATTTT.

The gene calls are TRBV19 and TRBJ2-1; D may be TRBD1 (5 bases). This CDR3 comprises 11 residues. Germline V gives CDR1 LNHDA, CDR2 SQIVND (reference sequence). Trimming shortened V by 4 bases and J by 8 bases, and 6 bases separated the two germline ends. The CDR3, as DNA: TGTGCCAGTAGTAGGGGCCATGAGCAGTTCTTC. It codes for CASSRGHEQFF.

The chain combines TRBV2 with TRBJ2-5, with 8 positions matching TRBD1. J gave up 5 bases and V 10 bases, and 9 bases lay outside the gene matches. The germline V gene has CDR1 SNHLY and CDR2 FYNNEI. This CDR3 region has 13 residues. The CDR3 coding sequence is TGTGCCAAGACTCAGGGGGCGGGGGAGACCCAGTACTTC. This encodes CAKTQGAGETQYF.

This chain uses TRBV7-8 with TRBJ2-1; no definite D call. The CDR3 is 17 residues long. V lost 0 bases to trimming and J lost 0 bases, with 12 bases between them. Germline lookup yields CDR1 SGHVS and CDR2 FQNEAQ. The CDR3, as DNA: TGTGCCAGCAGCTTAGCGCGTGGGGTAGGCTCCTACAATGAGCAGTTCTTC. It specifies CASSLARGVGSYNEQFF.

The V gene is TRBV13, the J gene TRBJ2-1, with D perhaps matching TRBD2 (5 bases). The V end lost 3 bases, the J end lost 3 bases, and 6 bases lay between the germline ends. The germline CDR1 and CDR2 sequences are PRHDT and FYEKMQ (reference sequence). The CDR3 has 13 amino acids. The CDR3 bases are TGTGCCAGCAGCTTCGACTACTACAATGAGCAGTTCTTC. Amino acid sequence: CASSFDYYNEQFF.

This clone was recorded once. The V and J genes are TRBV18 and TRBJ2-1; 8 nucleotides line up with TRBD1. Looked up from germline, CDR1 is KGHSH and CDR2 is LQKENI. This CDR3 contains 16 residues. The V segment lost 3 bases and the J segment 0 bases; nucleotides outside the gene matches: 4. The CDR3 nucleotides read TGTGCCAGCTCACCGCTCGGGACAGGCTCCTACAATGAGCAGTTCTTC. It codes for CASSPLGTGSYNEQFF.